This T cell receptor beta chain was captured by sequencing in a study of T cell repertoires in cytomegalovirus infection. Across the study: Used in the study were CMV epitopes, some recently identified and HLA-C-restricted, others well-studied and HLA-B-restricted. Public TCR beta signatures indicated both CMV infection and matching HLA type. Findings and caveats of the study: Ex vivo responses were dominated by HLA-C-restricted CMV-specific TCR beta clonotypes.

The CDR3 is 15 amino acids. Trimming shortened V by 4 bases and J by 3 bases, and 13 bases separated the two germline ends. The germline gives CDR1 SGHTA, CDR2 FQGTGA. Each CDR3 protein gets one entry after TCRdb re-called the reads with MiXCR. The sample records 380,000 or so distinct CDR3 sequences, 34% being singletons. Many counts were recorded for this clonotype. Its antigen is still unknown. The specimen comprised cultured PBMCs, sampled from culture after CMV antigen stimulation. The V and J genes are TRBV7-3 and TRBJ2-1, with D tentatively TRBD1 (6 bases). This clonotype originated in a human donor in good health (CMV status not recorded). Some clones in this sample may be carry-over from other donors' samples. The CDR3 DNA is TGTGCCAGCAGCTCCGGACAGACCCGCTACAATGAGCAGTTCTTC. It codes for CASSSGQTRYNEQFF.